The source of this T cell receptor beta chain is a study of blood T cell repertoires in COVID-19 (dated by TCRdb to 2020 to 2021). For context, the study as a whole: Samples from collaborators originated in the United States, Italy and Spain and spanned both the acute and convalescent phases of COVID-19. A freely available public database, intended as a resource for researchers studying the immune response to SARS-CoV-2, is where the repertoires were released. The dataset comprised deeply sampled blood TCRbeta repertoires from subjects exposed to, actively infected with, or recovered from COVID-19. The material from the prospective study consisted of cDNA or gDNA derived from T cells, B-cell-depleted T cells, or PBMCs. Where available, HLA class I and class II types were obtained from metadata supplied by the sample provider rather than from assay-based typing. The sample metadata nearly always contained a de-identified subject ID, COVID-19 status, age in years and sex. The samples were drawn from two sources: the first 160 participants of the ongoing ImmuneRACE study, and 1,000 to 1,500 subjects contributed by 6 global collaborators.

In regard to this clone: Its antigen is not yet known. Base qualities are missing; no much larger clone stands one base away.

TCRbeta CDR3 regions were amplified from genomic DNA using the immunoSEQ Assay, a bias-controlled multiplex PCR. In the source study's methods: The number of nucleated cells in each sample was estimated from the amplification of reference gene primers within the assay. Sequence reads were collapsed and filtered to measure the absolute abundance of every unique TCRbeta CDR3 rearrangement. For each sample, productive Simpson clonality was calculated as the square root of Simpson's diversity index across productive rearrangements. Imported from immuneACCESS, the table was reduced by TCRdb to in-frame sequences with V and J called. These copies leave out some clones; in studies compared against another copy, an unresolved V gene accounts for under half, and the cause of the remainder is not known. The V and J calls and clone size are taken from that table; D and trimming were inferred from the DNA. The sample table records about 530,000 clones; about 88% of these occur just once. Roughly 8.3% of the sample goes to the ten largest clones.

At one collaborating source in Seattle, patients were enrolled during active infection and were followed longitudinally through the course of disease. Collaborating institutions collected whole blood in K2EDTA tubes following their own protocols. For TCRbeta analysis, collaborator samples were shipped as frozen whole blood, as isolated PBMCs, or as DNA extracted from either sample type. The paper's findings and limits, for the study overall: The quantity of clinical and demographic metadata differed by source and by participant and was supplied without curation.

Input material: peripheral blood. The receptor's source is a woman aged 45-59 years with COVID-19, enrolled during active disease.

The DNA sequence is TGCGCCAGCAGCAACCGGGACAGGGGGCTCGATGGCTACACCTTC. Translated, it gives CASSNRDRGLDGYTF. The receptor chain draws on TRBV5-1 and TRBJ1-2; the junction holds 12 bases that match TRBD1. The CDR3 has 15 amino acids, counting the end cysteine and phenylalanine. Only CDR3 DNA is held: 45 bases, read in frame from base 1. Based on the germline V gene, the CDR1 and CDR2 sequences are SGHRS and YFSETQ. Trimming accounts for 4 bases at V and 6 bases at J, while the number of junction bases matched to no gene is 7.